Presented here are 29 T cell receptor beta chains from one specimen sequenced in a study of beta chain bispecific antibodies for T cell cancers. T cells were expanded from blood mononuclear cells for 2 to 3 days with anti-CD3 OKT3 or CD3/CD28 beads. Study-wide results and limits: In these mixed samples, most targeted TRBV reads derived from the leukemia cell line.

TCRdb fed the 5' RACE reads into MiXCR, producing one record per CDR3 protein. Of about 17,000 distinct CDR3 sequences listed, approximately 2.2% are singletons. No cognate antigen is known for these TCRs. Sample: healthy donor T cells cultured with leukemia cells. The receptors come from a human donor in good health. Some clones in this sample may be carry-over from other donors' samples.

Many counts were recorded for this clonotype. The chain is built from TRBV20-1 and TRBJ2-3; D may be TRBD2 (6 bases). The CDR3 is 14 amino acids. The germline gives CDR1 DFQATT, CDR2 SNEGSKA (reference sequence). Trimming removed 3 bases from V and 7 bases from J, with 17 bases in between. The CDR3 sequence is CSARDSGRTYTQYF. CDR3 nucleotides: TGCAGTGCTAGGGATTCAGGGAGGACCTATACGCAGTATTTT.

This clonotype ranks as medium-sized. The gene calls are TRBV20-1 and TRBJ2-1; 13 bases agree with TRBD2. Unmatched junction bases numbered 12, after V lost 6 bases and J lost 7 bases. Per the germline V gene, CDR1 is DFQATT and CDR2 is SNEGSKA (reference sequence). CDR3 length: 16 residues. The CDR3 loop is CSADIILAGGGNEQFF. The CDR3 region has the DNA TGCAGTGCCGACATCATACTAGCGGGGGGGGGTAATGAGCAGTTCTTC.

This clonotype has ten or more counts. This sequence joins TRBV10-3 and TRBJ1-1; tentative D call: TRBD1 (5 bases). V was trimmed by 5 bases and J by 3 bases, leaving 13 bases between them. Germline V lookup: CDR1 ENHRY, CDR2 SYGVKD. This CDR3 comprises 14 residues. The CDR3 here is CAISLRASDTEAFF. DNA of the CDR3: TGTGCCATCAGTCTCAGGGCCTCGGACACTGAAGCTTTCTTT.

At least ten counts were recorded for this clonotype. The junction departs from the called germline gene at one end, perhaps through a read error. V usage is TRBV5-1 and J usage is TRBJ2-3; D tentatively reads TRBD1 or TRBD2 (6 bases each). The germline CDR1 and CDR2 sequences are SGHRS and YFSETQ. CDR3 size: 12 residues. The CDR3 loop reads CASSLEEGEPSF. The CDR3, as DNA: TGCGCCAGCAGCTTGGAGGAGGGGGAGCCCTCGTTT. Full variable domain (outside the CDR3, taken from reference TRBV5-1 and TRBJ2-3): KAGVTQTPRYLIKTRGQQVTLSCSPISGHRSVSWYQQTPGQGLQFLFEYFSETQRNKGNFPGRFSGRQFSNSRSEMNVSTLELGDSALYLCASSLEEGEPSFGPGTRLTVL.

By proportion, this clonotype is medium-sized. The V call is TRBV9, the J call TRBJ2-7; no firm D call. V lost 3 bases and J 3 bases, leaving 7 bases between the germline ends. This CDR3 comprises 12 residues. Per germline, CDR1 SGDLS and CDR2 YYNGEE. DNA of the CDR3: TGTGCCAGCAGCGGAGGCAACTACGAGCAGTACTTC. Translated, it gives CASSGGNYEQYF.

This clonotype was seen more than once but under ten times. This chain joins TRBV13 and TRBJ2-7; the D call may be TRBD1 or TRBD2 (6 bases each). CDR1 is PRHDT and CDR2 is FYEKMQ in the germline V gene (reference sequence). Trimming stripped 5 bases from V and 6 bases from J, with 11 bases between. The length of the CDR3 is 12 residues. CDR3 sequence: CASSLEGGEQYF. The DNA for the CDR3 is TGTGCCAGCAGCCTCGAGGGGGGCGAGCAGTACTTC.

This clonotype rates as medium-sized. V usage is TRBV5-1 and J usage is TRBJ2-3; perhaps TRBD2 as D (6 bases). V lost 6 bases and J lost 6, with 23 bases in between. CDR1 and CDR2 (germline): SGHRS, YFSETQ. This CDR3 has 16 amino acids. As DNA, the CDR3 is TGCGCCAGCAACTTCCTAACCCCCGTAGGAGGGGATACGCAGTATTTT. Translation gives CASNFLTPVGGDTQYF.

This clonotype was counted many times. The V and J genes are TRBV7-7 and TRBJ2-1; no firm D call. Germline V gene data show CDR1 as SSHAT and CDR2 as FNYEAQ (reference sequence). Trimming shortened V by 2 bases and J by 5 bases, and 10 bases separated the two germline ends. The CDR3 is made up of 14 amino acids. CDR3 amino acids: CASSLRQDHNEQFF. CDR3 nucleotide sequence: TGTGCCAGCAGCTTAAGGCAGGATCACAATGAGCAGTTCTTC.

This clonotype was seen many times. This chain uses TRBV10-2 with TRBJ2-7; 7 positions match TRBD1. Germline V CDR1 and CDR2: WSHSY, SAAADI. With 5 bases clipped from V and 3 bases from J, the junction kept 4 bases outside the gene matches. The CDR3 runs 13 residues. CDR3 coding DNA: TGCGCCAGCAGTCCGGGACAGAACTACGAGCAGTACTTC. It codes for CASSPGQNYEQYF.

There are many counts of this clonotype. The rearrangement links TRBV5-1 to TRBJ1-1; D call uncertain. This CDR3 is 15 amino acids long. Germline V CDR1 and CDR2: SGHRS, YFSETQ. V was clipped by 0 bases and J by 0 bases, with 9 bases between them. DNA for the CDR3: TGCGCCAGCAGCTTGGTGGCGGGCGTGAACACTGAAGCTTTCTTT. Translation: CASSLVAGVNTEAFF.

By proportion, this clonotype is medium-sized. V and J are TRBV3-1 and TRBJ2-1, with 8 positions matching TRBD2. The trim removed 3 bases at V and 0 bases at J, leaving 10 bases unmatched. In germline, CDR1 is LGHDT, CDR2 YNNKEL (reference sequence). CDR3 length equals 18 residues. CDR3 nucleotide sequence: TGTGCCAGCAGCCACCTACAATTACGGGGGGGCTCCTACAATGAGCAGTTCTTC. It translates to CASSHLQLRGGSYNEQFF.

There are many counts of this clonotype. The J gene is TRBJ2-6, the V gene TRBV5-1, with D maybe TRBD2 (6 bases). This CDR3 has 17 residues. V dropped 4 bases and J dropped 0 bases, with 14 bases sitting between them. Germline lookup yields CDR1 SGHRS and CDR2 YFSETQ. CDR3: CASSTGEAYSGANVLTF. For the CDR3, the DNA is TGCGCCAGCAGCACGGGAGAGGCTTACTCTGGGGCCAACGTCCTGACTTTC. Drawing the rest from reference TRBV5-1 and TRBJ2-6, the complete variable domain is KAGVTQTPRYLIKTRGQQVTLSCSPISGHRSVSWYQQTPGQGLQFLFEYFSETQRNKGNFPGRFSGRQFSNSRSEMNVSTLELGDSALYLCASSTGEAYSGANVLTFGAGSRLTVL.

At least ten counts were recorded for this clonotype. J is TRBJ2-2 and V is TRBV11-3, with D hard to call. The CDR3 is made up of 15 amino acids. Trimming took off 2 bases at V and 0 bases at J, with 7 bases between the two ends. The germline CDR1 and CDR2 sequences are SGHNT and YENEEA. The chain's CDR3 is CASSLTVANTGELFF. Here the CDR3 DNA reads TGTGCCAGCAGCTTAACGGTTGCGAACACCGGGGAGCTGTTTTTT.

There are many counts of this clonotype. V gene TRBV24-1 combines with J gene TRBJ1-5, with a tentative D call TRBD1 (6 bases). Germline CDR1 is KGHDR and CDR2 is SFDVKD. The length of the CDR3 is 19 residues. V was pared by 3 bases and J by 4 bases, with 24 bases between. For the CDR3, the DNA is TGTGCCACCAGTGATACCGGGGGTACAGGGCACCCGACAAATCAGCCCCAGCATTTT. Translation gives CATSDTGGTGHPTNQPQHF.

This clonotype was picked up many times. The J gene is TRBJ1-1, the V gene TRBV3-1; a weak D match, TRBD1 (5 bases). The CDR3 contains 14 residues. V was cut by 2 bases and J by 1 base, with 8 bases left in between. Germline V gene data show CDR1 as LGHDT and CDR2 as YNNKEL (reference sequence). CDR3 DNA sequence: TGTGCCAGCAGCCAACGAGGGGAGAACACTGAAGCTTTCTTT. This sequence encodes CASSQRGENTEAFF.

Concerning this clonotype: This may be a read error, as it is one base from a much larger clone. The chain carries TRBV6-5 and TRBJ1-5; a weak D match, TRBD1 (6 bases). This CDR3 comprises 13 residues. The germline gives CDR1 MNHEY, CDR2 SVGAGI. CDR3 sequence: CTSRGGWYQPQHF. The CDR3 DNA reads TGTACCAGCAGGGGTGGGTGGTATCAGCCCCAGCATTTT.

The genes are TRBV19 and TRBJ1-1; no reliable D call. Trimming pared 5 bases from V and 6 bases from J, leaving 13 bases between. Germline CDR1 LNHDA, CDR2 SQIVND (reference sequence). This CDR3 has 13 amino acids. CDR3: CASSPLSTAEAFF. The CDR3 bases are TGTGCCAGTAGTCCCCTAAGTACCGCTGAAGCTTTCTTT.

Notes on this clonotype: A read error may produce the germline difference seen at one junction end. The genes are TRBV6-5 and TRBJ2-4; 8 bases agree with TRBD2. The CDR3 length is 15 residues. Germline V gives CDR1 MNHEY, CDR2 SVGAGI. The CDR3 DNA follows: TGTGCCAGCAGTGTACGCGGGGGGAACAAAAACATGCAGTACTTC. It is translated as CASSVRGGNKNMQYF.

This clonotype was seen repeatedly, ten times or more. The chain couples TRBV29-1 to TRBJ1-5, with 9 bases identical to TRBD1. Germline V gives CDR1 SQVTM, CDR2 ANQGSEA. The CDR3 runs 12 residues. V was clipped by 7 bases and J by 4 bases; unmatched bases: 2. The CDR3 loop is CSAGQGNQPQHF. The CDR3 region has the DNA TGCAGCGCCGGACAGGGGAATCAGCCCCAGCATTTT.

This clonotype has ten or more counts. The gene calls are TRBV29-1 and TRBJ2-7; no firm D call. The CDR3 is 15 residues long. V was shortened by 3 bases and J by 4 bases, with 19 bases between the two germline ends. Germline V gene sequence: CDR1 SQVTM, CDR2 ANQGSEA. The CDR3 nucleotides are TGCAGCGTTGAGATAGACTTAGCTAGTCGGTACGAGCAGTACTTC. Translation: CSVEIDLASRYEQYF.

This clonotype was counted at least ten times. The chain employs TRBV7-3 and TRBJ1-5; 9 bases map to TRBD1. This CDR3 has 19 amino acids. Trimming removed 5 bases from V and 4 bases from J; junction bases left unmatched: 18. Germline V gives CDR1 SGHTA, CDR2 FQGTGA. The CDR3 reads CASSLRRTNRDRENQPQHF. The CDR3 region has the DNA TGTGCCAGCAGCCTCCGGCGAACCAACCGGGACAGGGAAAATCAGCCCCAGCATTTT.

The chain joins TRBV27 to TRBJ2-4; perhaps TRBD1 as D (6 bases). V lost 5 bases, J lost 7 bases, and 15 bases lay in between. The CDR3 is 14 residues long. The germline gives CDR1 MNHEY, CDR2 SMNVEV (reference sequence). CDR3 region: CASSGDERGNIQYF. CDR3 DNA sequence: TGTGCCAGCAGTGGGGACGAAAGGGGGAACATTCAGTACTTC.

By sample fraction, this clonotype is medium-sized. The chain carries TRBV5-1 and TRBJ2-1; D gene uncertain. Germline values: CDR1 SGHRS, CDR2 YFSETQ. The CDR3 totals 14 residues. Trimming shortened V by 1 base and J by 10 bases, and 15 bases separated the two germline ends. The CDR3 reads CASSLTTGPREQFF. The CDR3 region has the DNA TGCGCCAGCAGCTTGACAACGGGCCCACGAGAGCAGTTCTTC.

This clonotype turned up a few times. The gene calls are TRBV29-1 and TRBJ2-3; perhaps TRBD1 as D (6 bases). V gave up 2 bases and J gave up 0 bases, with 12 bases separating them. This CDR3 is built from 15 residues. Germline lookup yields CDR1 SQVTM and CDR2 ANQGSEA. The CDR3 reads CSVEWGPASTDTQYF. The CDR3 DNA is TGCAGCGTTGAATGGGGGCCAGCTAGCACAGATACGCAGTATTTT.

The sample holds many counts of this clonotype. This chain links TRBV6-4 with TRBJ1-2; 8 bases agree with TRBD1. Germline-derived CDR1 and CDR2 are MRHNA and SNTAGT. Unmatched junction bases numbered 5, after V lost 3 bases and J lost 2 bases. The CDR3 contains 15 residues. The CDR3 bases are TGTGCCAGCAGTGAATTCTCAGGGGGCAACTATGGCTACACCTTC. Translated: CASSEFSGGNYGYTF.

This clonotype has a count of ten or more. The chain employs TRBV20-1 and TRBJ2-3, with a possible D match to TRBD2 (6 bases). Trimming took off 8 bases at V and 0 bases at J, with 15 bases between the two ends. Germline values: CDR1 DFQATT, CDR2 SNEGSKA (reference sequence). The CDR3 contains 14 residues. For the CDR3, the DNA is TGCAGTTTCGGCGGGGAGTATAGCACAGATACGCAGTATTTT. This translates into CSFGGEYSTDTQYF.

This clonotype was counted at least ten times. The chain joins TRBV28 to TRBJ2-6; D perhaps matches TRBD1 (6 bases). Germline V gives CDR1 MDHEN, CDR2 SYDVKM. V lost 4 bases and J 0 bases, leaving 19 bases between the germline ends. CDR3 length: 19 residues. CDR3 protein: CASSSIRQEEVSGANVLTF. In DNA, the CDR3 is TGTGCCAGCAGTTCTATAAGACAGGAAGAGGTCTCTGGGGCCAACGTCCTGACTTTC.

Many counts were recorded for this clonotype. The CDR3 sequence: CASSPGTGQATYEQYF. CDR3 DNA sequence: TGTGCCAGCAGTCCGGGGACAGGTCAGGCCACCTACGAGCAGTACTTC. The V and J genes are TRBV28 and TRBJ2-7, with 8 positions matching TRBD1. Per germline, CDR1 MDHEN and CDR2 SYDVKM. This CDR3 is built from 16 residues. V dropped 5 bases and J dropped 2; count of bases not matched to a gene: 11.

By frequency in the sample, this clonotype is medium-sized. The chain recombines TRBV5-1 with TRBJ2-7; D might be TRBD2 (6 bases). The CDR3 has 13 amino acids. V dropped 4 bases and J dropped 2 bases, with 10 bases sitting between them. In germline, CDR1 is SGHRS, CDR2 YFSETQ. The CDR3 loop reads CASSPTGAYEQYF. DNA of the CDR3: TGCGCCAGCAGCCCAACGGGAGCCTACGAGCAGTACTTC.